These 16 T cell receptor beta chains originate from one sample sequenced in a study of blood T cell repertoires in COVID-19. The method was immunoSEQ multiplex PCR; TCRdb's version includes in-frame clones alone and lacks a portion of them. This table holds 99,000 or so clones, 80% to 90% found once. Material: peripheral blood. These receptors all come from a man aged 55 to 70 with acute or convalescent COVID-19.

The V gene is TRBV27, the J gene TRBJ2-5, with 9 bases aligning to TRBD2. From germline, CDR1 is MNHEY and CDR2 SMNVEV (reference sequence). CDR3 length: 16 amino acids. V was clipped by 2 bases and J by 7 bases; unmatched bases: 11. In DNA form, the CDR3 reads TGTGCCAGCAGTTTACGGCGGGAGGGGGTCGATCGGACCCAGTACTTC. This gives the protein CASSLRREGVDRTQYF.

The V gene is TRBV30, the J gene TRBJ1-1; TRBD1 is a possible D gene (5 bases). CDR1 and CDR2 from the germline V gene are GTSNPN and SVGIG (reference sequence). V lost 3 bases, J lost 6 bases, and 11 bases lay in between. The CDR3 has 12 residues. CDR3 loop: CAWRDNKSEAFF. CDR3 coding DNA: TGTGCCTGGAGGGACAACAAATCTGAAGCTTTCTTT.

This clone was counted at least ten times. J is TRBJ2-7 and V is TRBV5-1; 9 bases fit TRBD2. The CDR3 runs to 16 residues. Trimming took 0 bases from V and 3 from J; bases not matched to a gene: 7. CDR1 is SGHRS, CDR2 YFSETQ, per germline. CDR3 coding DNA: TGCGCCAGCAGCTTGGGGCATAGCGGGAGCGGCTACGAGCAGTACTTC. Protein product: CASSLGHSGSGYEQYF.

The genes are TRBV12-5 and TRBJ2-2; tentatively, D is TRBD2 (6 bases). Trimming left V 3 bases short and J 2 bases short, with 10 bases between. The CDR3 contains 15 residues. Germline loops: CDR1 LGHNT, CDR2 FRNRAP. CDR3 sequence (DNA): TGTGCTAGTGGTTTCTCCGGGGGTAACACCGGGGAGCTGTTTTTT. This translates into CASGFSGGNTGELFF.

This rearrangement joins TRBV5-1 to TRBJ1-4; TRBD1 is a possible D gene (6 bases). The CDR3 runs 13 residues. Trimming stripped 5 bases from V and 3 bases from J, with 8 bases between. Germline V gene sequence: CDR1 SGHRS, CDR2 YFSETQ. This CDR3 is CASRQGANEKLFF. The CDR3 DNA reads TGCGCCAGCAGACAGGGAGCTAATGAAAAACTGTTTTTT.

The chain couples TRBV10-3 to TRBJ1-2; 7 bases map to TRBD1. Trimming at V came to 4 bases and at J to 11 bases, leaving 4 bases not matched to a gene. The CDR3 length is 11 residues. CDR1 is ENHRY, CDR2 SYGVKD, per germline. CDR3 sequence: CAISGDRSYTF. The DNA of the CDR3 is TGTGCCATCAGTGGGGACAGATCATACACCTTC.

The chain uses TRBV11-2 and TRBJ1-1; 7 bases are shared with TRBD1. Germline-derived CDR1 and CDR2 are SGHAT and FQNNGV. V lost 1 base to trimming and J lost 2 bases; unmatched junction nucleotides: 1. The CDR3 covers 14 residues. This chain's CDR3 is CASSLVGGNTEAFF. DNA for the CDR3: TGTGCCAGCAGCTTAGTAGGGGGCAACACTGAAGCTTTCTTT.

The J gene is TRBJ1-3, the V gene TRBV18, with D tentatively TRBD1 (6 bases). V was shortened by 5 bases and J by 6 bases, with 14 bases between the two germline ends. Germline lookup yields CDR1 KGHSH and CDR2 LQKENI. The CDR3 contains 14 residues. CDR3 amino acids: CASSSLGAENTIYF. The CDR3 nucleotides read TGTGCCAGCTCATCCCTGGGGGCCGAAAACACCATATATTTT.

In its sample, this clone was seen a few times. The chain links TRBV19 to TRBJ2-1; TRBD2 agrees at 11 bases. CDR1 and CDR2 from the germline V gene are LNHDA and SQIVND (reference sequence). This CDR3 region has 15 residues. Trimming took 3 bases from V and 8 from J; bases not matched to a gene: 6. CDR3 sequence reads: CASSMTSGASDEQFF. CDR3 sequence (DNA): TGTGCCAGTAGTATGACTAGCGGGGCCAGTGATGAGCAGTTCTTC. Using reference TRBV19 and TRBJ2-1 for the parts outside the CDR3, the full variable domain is DGGITQSPKYLFRKEGQNVTLSCEQNLNHDAMYWYRQDPGQGLRLIYYSQIVNDFQKGDIAEGYSVSREKKESFPLTVTSAQKNPTAFYLCASSMTSGASDEQFFGPGTRLTVL.

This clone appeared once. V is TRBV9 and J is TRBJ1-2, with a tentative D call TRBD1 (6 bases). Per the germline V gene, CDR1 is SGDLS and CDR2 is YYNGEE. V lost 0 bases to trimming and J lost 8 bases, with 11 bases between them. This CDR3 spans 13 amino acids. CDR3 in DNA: TGTGCCAGCAGCGTAGCAGGGGTGGGAGGCTACACCTTC. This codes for CASSVAGVGGYTF.

CDR3 DNA: TGTGCCAGCAGCGTCTTAGGGGGAGGGACTGAAGCTTTCTTT. This sequence encodes CASSVLGGGTEAFF. This sequence joins TRBV9 and TRBJ1-1; possibly TRBD1 for D (6 bases). The V gene lost 2 bases and the J gene lost 5 bases, with 13 bases spanning the gap. The CDR3 length is 14 residues. Per germline, CDR1 SGDLS and CDR2 YYNGEE.

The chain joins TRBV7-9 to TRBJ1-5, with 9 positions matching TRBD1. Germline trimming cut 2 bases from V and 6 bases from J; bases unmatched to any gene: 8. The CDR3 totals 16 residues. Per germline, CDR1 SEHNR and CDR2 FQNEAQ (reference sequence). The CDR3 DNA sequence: TGTGCCAGCAGCTTAAGTCTGGGACAGGGTCGTCAGCCCCAGCATTTT. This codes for CASSLSLGQGRQPQHF.

This CDR3 reads CSVAPGQGALVQYF. The CDR3 nucleotides are TGCAGCGTAGCACCGGGACAGGGGGCTTTAGTGCAGTACTTC. The chain carries TRBV29-1 and TRBJ2-7, with 12 bases aligning to TRBD1. CDR3 length equals 14 residues. V lost 6 bases to trimming and J lost 9 bases; unmatched junction nucleotides: 12. Germline V gene data show CDR1 as SQVTM and CDR2 as ANQGSEA.

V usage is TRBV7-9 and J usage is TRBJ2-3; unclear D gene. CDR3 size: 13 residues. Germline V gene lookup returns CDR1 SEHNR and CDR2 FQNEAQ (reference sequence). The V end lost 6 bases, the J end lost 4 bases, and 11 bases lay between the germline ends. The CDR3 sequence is CASRSSPADTQYF. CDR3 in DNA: TGTGCCAGCAGGTCCTCCCCCGCAGATACGCAGTATTTT.

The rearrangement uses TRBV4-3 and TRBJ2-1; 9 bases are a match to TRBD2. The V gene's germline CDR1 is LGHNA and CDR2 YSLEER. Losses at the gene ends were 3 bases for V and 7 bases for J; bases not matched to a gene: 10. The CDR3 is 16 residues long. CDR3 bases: TGCGCCAGCAGCCATTACGGGGGCGGGAGGGCGAATGAGCAGTTCTTC. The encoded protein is CASSHYGGGRANEQFF.

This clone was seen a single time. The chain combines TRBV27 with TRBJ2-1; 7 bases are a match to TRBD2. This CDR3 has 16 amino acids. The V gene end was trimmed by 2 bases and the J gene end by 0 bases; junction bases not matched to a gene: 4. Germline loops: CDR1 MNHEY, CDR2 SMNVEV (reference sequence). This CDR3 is CASSLRGGASYNEQFF. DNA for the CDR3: TGTGCCAGCAGTTTAAGGGGAGGGGCCTCCTACAATGAGCAGTTCTTC.